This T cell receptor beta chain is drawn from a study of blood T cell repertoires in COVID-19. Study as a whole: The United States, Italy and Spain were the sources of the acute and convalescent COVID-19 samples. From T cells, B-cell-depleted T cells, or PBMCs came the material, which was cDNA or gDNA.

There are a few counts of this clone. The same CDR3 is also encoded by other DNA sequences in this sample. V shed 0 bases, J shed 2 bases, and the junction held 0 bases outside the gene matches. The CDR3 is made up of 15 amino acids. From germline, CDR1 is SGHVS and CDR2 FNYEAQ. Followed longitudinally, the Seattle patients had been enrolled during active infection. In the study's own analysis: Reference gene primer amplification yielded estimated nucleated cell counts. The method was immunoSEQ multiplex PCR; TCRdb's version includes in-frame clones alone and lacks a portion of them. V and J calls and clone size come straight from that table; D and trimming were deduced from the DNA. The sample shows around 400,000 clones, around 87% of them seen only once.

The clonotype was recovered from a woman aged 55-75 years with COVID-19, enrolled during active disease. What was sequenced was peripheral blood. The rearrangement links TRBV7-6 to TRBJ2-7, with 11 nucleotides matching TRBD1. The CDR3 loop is CASSLAGQGAYEQYF. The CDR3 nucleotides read TGTGCCAGCAGCTTAGCGGGACAGGGGGCCTACGAGCAGTACTTC.